These 2 T cell receptor beta chains originate from one sample sequenced in a study of control samples from healthy donors and cancer patients. Measured with immunoSEQ multiplex PCR; TCRdb has only the in-frame clones, and not every one. The data contain about 65,000 clones, 90% of them singletons. What was sequenced was PBMCs. Receptors were obtained from a woman aged 45 to 65 with colorectal cancer.

The chain combines TRBV14 with TRBJ2-3, with 7 bases lining up with TRBD1. Germline V gene sequence: CDR1 SGHDN, CDR2 FVKESK. The J segment lost 2 bases and the V segment lost 1 base, leaving 6 bases of the junction unmatched. This CDR3 contains 16 residues. In nucleotides, the CDR3 is TGTGCCAGCAGCCAAGGACAGGGAACGAACACAGATACGCAGTATTTT. The encoded protein is CASSQGQGTNTDTQYF. Supplemented by reference TRBV14 and TRBJ2-3, the full variable domain reads EAGVTQFPSHSVIEKGQTVTLRCDPISGHDNLYWYRRVMGKEIKFLLHFVKESKQDESGMPNNRFLAERTGGTYSTLKVQPAELEDSGVYFCASSQGQGTNTDTQYFGPGTRLTVL.

In this sample, this clone turned up once. The chain recombines TRBV5-1 with TRBJ1-1; no clear D. The CDR3 is 13 amino acids. Per germline, CDR1 SGHRS and CDR2 YFSETQ. With 5 bases removed from V and 1 base from J, the gap between germline ends came to 9 bases. This CDR3 is CASSISGNTEAFF. CDR3 nucleotide sequence: TGCGCCAGCAGTATCTCAGGGAACACTGAAGCTTTCTTT.